Listed here is a single T cell receptor beta chain. Its antigen remains unknown. This specimen belongs to a study of T cells after yellow fever vaccination. Study-wide results and limits: Subsequent to the booster, the majority of primary-vaccination clones reappeared (roughly 95% CD4, roughly 90% CD8). Though weaker, the secondary response peaked faster, on day 5 versus 15. Overall, a small share of clonotypes was seen in both CD4 and CD8 compartments.

The CDR3 spans 16 residues. Germline CDR1 and CDR2: MNHEY and SVGAGI. V lost 6 bases and J lost 5; bases outside the gene matches: 13. UMIs were added to TCR cDNA along with a universal primer site when it was made by 5'RACE template switching. MiXCR, applied by TCRdb to the 5' RACE reads, yields one record per CDR3 protein. The table has about 260,000 distinct CDR3 sequences, 10% to 15% seen once. The material sequenced was CD4+ T cells sorted from PBMCs, taken 45 days after the yellow fever booster vaccination. This TCR derives from a man aged 25 to 45 who received the YFV17D yellow fever vaccine. The chain links TRBV6-5 to TRBJ2-1; 7 bases match TRBD1. The CDR3 loop reads CASRNRDSQTHNEQFF. The CDR3 DNA is TGTGCCAGCAGAAACCGGGACAGTCAAACCCACAATGAGCAGTTCTTC.